This T cell receptor beta chain is from a study of T cells in Graves' hyperthyroidism and ophthalmopathy. Between the trimmed V and J ends, which lost 0 bases and 4 bases, there was a span of 16 bases. The length of the CDR3 is 16 residues. Germline V gene lookup returns CDR1 DFQATT and CDR2 SNEGSKA (reference sequence). Amplification of TCR beta CDR3 regions used RNA as the template. The TCR CDR3 was amplified in a first-round RT-PCR using the HTBI primer set. TCRdb independently ran MiXCR on the multiplex PCR reads; one entry per CDR3 protein. Among approximately 300,000 distinct CDR3 sequences listed, approximately 15% were seen once. The sample holds a few counts of this clonotype.

Sequencing was carried out using blood. This sequence was found in a woman between 55 and 75 years old with Graves' ophthalmopathy. The chain uses TRBV20-1 and TRBJ2-1; D gene uncertain. The CDR3 sequence is CSARDGPQILYNEQFF. The CDR3 DNA is TGCAGTGCTAGAGACGGGCCCCAAATCCTATACAATGAGCAGTTCTTC.